Listed here are 21 T cell receptor beta chains from one sample, sequenced in a study of blood T cell repertoires in COVID-19. TCRdb's copy holds only in-frame clones and misses some; the assay was immunoSEQ multiplex PCR. The table includes a few hundred thousand clones, around 88% detected once. The sample taken for sequencing was peripheral blood. The receptors shown here come from a woman aged 45 to 65 with acute or convalescent COVID-19.

The chain uses TRBV5-1 and TRBJ2-3; 9 positions agree with TRBD1. This CDR3 region has 14 residues. Germline values: CDR1 SGHRS, CDR2 YFSETQ. V lost 0 bases to trimming and J lost 5 bases; unmatched junction nucleotides: 1. CDR3 residues: CASSLVGQGDTQYF. As DNA, the CDR3 is TGCGCCAGCAGCTTGGTGGGACAGGGAGATACGCAGTATTTT.

The chain combines TRBV10-2 with TRBJ1-4, with D possibly being TRBD1 (5 bases). V was pared by 7 bases and J by 8 bases, with 14 bases between. The CDR3 is 13 amino acids. Germline V lookup: CDR1 WSHSY, CDR2 SAAADI. The CDR3 sequence is CASKWQGEEKLFF. The CDR3, as DNA: TGCGCCAGCAAATGGCAGGGTGAAGAAAAACTGTTTTTT.

The chain combines TRBV19 with TRBJ1-2; D not resolved. V dropped 3 bases and J dropped 6 bases, with 11 bases sitting between them. Germline values: CDR1 LNHDA, CDR2 SQIVND (reference sequence). The CDR3 extends over 13 amino acids. The CDR3 DNA reads TGTGCCAGTAGTATTATGGGAGAGGATGGCTACACCTTC. Translating gives CASSIMGEDGYTF.

The gene calls are TRBV15 and TRBJ1-2; 7 bases line up with TRBD1. The germline CDR1 and CDR2 sequences are LNHNV and YYDKDF (reference sequence). The V segment lost 2 bases and the J segment 8 bases; nucleotides outside the gene matches: 11. CDR3 length: 15 amino acids. The CDR3 DNA reads as TGTGCCACCAGCAGACTCACAGGGGACGCGCGCGGCTACACCTTC. Amino acids: CATSRLTGDARGYTF.

V and J are TRBV11-2 and TRBJ1-1; possibly TRBD1 for D (5 bases). The ends were cut back, 5 bases at V and 5 bases at J, with 12 bases in the middle. CDR3 length: 13 residues. Per the germline V gene, CDR1 is SGHAT and CDR2 is FQNNGV. The CDR3 nucleotides read TGTGCCAGCAGCCGGGACTGGGGGACTGAAGCTTTCTTT. It specifies CASSRDWGTEAFF. The full variable domain, completed using reference TRBV11-2 and TRBJ1-1, is EAGVAQSPRYKIIEKRQSVAFWCNPISGHATLYWYQQILGQGPKLLIQFQNNGVVDDSQLPKDRFSAERLKGVDSTLKIQPAKLEDSAVYLCASSRDWGTEAFFGQGTRLTVV.

The chain recombines TRBV15 with TRBJ1-4, with D perhaps matching TRBD1 (5 bases). Deletions cut 6 bases from V and 3 bases from J, with 14 bases between. The CDR3 extends over 15 amino acids. The V gene's germline CDR1 is LNHNV and CDR2 YYDKDF (reference sequence). For the CDR3, the DNA is TGTGCCACCAGGGGAACGGGGGTGGCTAATGAAAAACTGTTTTTT. Protein product: CATRGTGVANEKLFF.

J is TRBJ2-3 and V is TRBV9, with D possibly TRBD2 on 6 matching bases. Trimming removed 4 bases at V and 3 bases at J, with 12 bases between. CDR3 length equals 14 residues. Germline V gene sequence: CDR1 SGDLS, CDR2 YYNGEE. CDR3 in amino acids: CASSPGSITDTQYF. In DNA, the CDR3 is TGTGCCAGCAGCCCCGGGAGCATTACAGATACGCAGTATTTT.

The rearrangement uses TRBV30 and TRBJ2-1, with D unresolved. Trimming removed 4 bases from V and 8 bases from J, with 9 bases in between. Germline V lookup: CDR1 GTSNPN, CDR2 SVGIG (reference sequence). This CDR3 is built from 11 residues. DNA for the CDR3: TGTGCCTGGACCCTACTGGATGAGCAGTTCTTC. It codes for CAWTLLDEQFF.

As for this clone: This specimen includes other DNA sequences encoding the same CDR3. The chain has TRBV6-5 and TRBJ1-2; D perhaps matches TRBD1 (6 bases). V was shortened by 5 bases and J by 3 bases, with 10 bases between the two germline ends. Per germline, CDR1 MNHEY and CDR2 SVGAGI. CDR3 size: 13 residues. In nucleotides, the CDR3 is TGTGCCAGCAGTAGGGGGACGGACTATGGCTACACCTTC. Its protein product is CASSRGTDYGYTF.

The chain carries TRBV5-1 and TRBJ1-2, with TRBD1 matching over 7 bases. This CDR3 is built from 15 residues. Germline loops: CDR1 SGHRS, CDR2 YFSETQ. Trimming cost V 2 bases and J 2 bases; bases outside gene matches: 6. In DNA, the CDR3 is TGCGCCAGCAGCTTCCCGGGACAGCAGAACTATGGCTACACCTTC. Residues: CASSFPGQQNYGYTF. Drawing the rest from reference TRBV5-1 and TRBJ1-2, the complete variable domain is KAGVTQTPRYLIKTRGQQVTLSCSPISGHRSVSWYQQTPGQGLQFLFEYFSETQRNKGNFPGRFSGRQFSNSRSEMNVSTLELGDSALYLCASSFPGQQNYGYTFGSGTRLTVV.

This rearrangement joins TRBV7-9 to TRBJ2-1; 11 nucleotides match TRBD2. Unmatched junction bases numbered 10, after V lost 4 bases and J lost 2 bases. CDR1 and CDR2 (germline): SEHNR, FQNEAQ (reference sequence). This CDR3 is 18 amino acids long. CDR3 sequence: CASSSLPGTSGAYNEQFF. CDR3 in DNA: TGTGCCAGCAGCTCCCTCCCCGGGACTAGCGGAGCCTACAATGAGCAGTTCTTC.

The chain couples TRBV27 to TRBJ1-4; D is uncertain. The germline V and J ends were trimmed by 4 bases and 3 bases, with 12 bases remaining between them. The CDR3 runs to 15 residues. Germline V lookup: CDR1 MNHEY, CDR2 SMNVEV (reference sequence). Here the CDR3 reads CASSSVRLSNEKLFF. CDR3 nucleotide sequence: TGTGCCAGCAGTTCGGTTCGCTTATCTAATGAAAAACTGTTTTTT.

The chain couples TRBV19 to TRBJ2-1; D may be TRBD2 (6 bases). Germline CDR1 LNHDA, CDR2 SQIVND (reference sequence). The CDR3 has 15 amino acids. The V end was cut by 10 bases, the J end by 3 bases, with 19 bases between. The CDR3 reads CATRDSGPRYNEQFF. In nucleotides, the CDR3 is TGTGCCACCCGGGACTCCGGGCCCCGCTACAATGAGCAGTTCTTC. Together with reference TRBV19 and TRBJ2-1, the CDR3 gives the full variable domain: DGGITQSPKYLFRKEGQNVTLSCEQNLNHDAMYWYRQDPGQGLRLIYYSQIVNDFQKGDIAEGYSVSREKKESFPLTVTSAQKNPTAFYLCATRDSGPRYNEQFFGPGTRLTVL.

CDR3 loop: CASSSDSIGTQYF. The DNA of the CDR3 is TGTGCCAGCAGCTCGGACAGCATAGGGACCCAGTACTTC. This chain joins TRBV7-9 and TRBJ2-5; possibly TRBD1 for D (6 bases). The CDR3 has 13 residues. Germline V lookup: CDR1 SEHNR, CDR2 FQNEAQ (reference sequence). With 4 bases removed from V and 7 bases from J, the gap between germline ends came to 13 bases.

The DNA for the CDR3 is TGTGCCAGCAGTTTATCCGGGGGAGGCAATCAGCCCCAGCATTTT. Protein product: CASSLSGGGNQPQHF. The chain is built from TRBV5-5 and TRBJ1-5, with TRBD1 as a possible D gene (5 bases). V was pared by 5 bases and J by 2 bases, with 14 bases between. CDR1 is SGHKS, CDR2 YYEKEE, per germline (reference sequence). This CDR3 contains 15 residues.

The chain is built from TRBV18 and TRBJ1-1; D unclear. The CDR3 runs 13 residues. Looked up from germline, CDR1 is KGHSH and CDR2 is LQKENI. The V gene lost 3 bases and the J gene lost 5 bases, with 10 bases spanning the gap. DNA of the CDR3: TGTGCCAGCTCACCGTCGGGTGCGACTGAAGCTTTCTTT. This gives the protein CASSPSGATEAFF.

V and J are TRBV5-4 and TRBJ2-1; TRBD2 might be the D (5 bases). CDR1 is SGHNT and CDR2 is YYREEE in the germline V gene (reference sequence). Between the trimmed V and J ends, which lost 0 bases and 3 bases, there was a span of 10 bases. The CDR3 is 15 amino acids. The CDR3 loop is CASSLDGSDYNEQFF. As DNA, the CDR3 is TGTGCCAGCAGCTTGGATGGGAGCGACTACAATGAGCAGTTCTTC.

The CDR3 here is CASSYGTENSNQPQHF. The CDR3 DNA reads TGTGCCAGCAGTTACGGGACAGAAAATAGCAATCAGCCCCAGCATTTT. The gene calls are TRBV6-6 and TRBJ1-5; 7 positions agree with TRBD1. CDR3 size: 16 residues. The germline V gene has CDR1 MNHNY and CDR2 SVGAGI (reference sequence). V shed 2 bases, J shed 0 bases, and the junction held 4 bases outside the gene matches.

The gene calls are TRBV6-6 and TRBJ2-2; TRBD2 matches 7 bases. CDR3 length: 14 residues. V lost 7 bases, J lost 5 bases, and 7 bases stayed unmatched. Germline loops: CDR1 MNHNY, CDR2 SVGAGI (reference sequence). CDR3 DNA sequence: TGTGCCAGCACCCCTGGGGGAGGGACCGGGGAGCTGTTTTTT. Its translation is CASTPGGGTGELFF.

Only one count was recorded for this clone. The chain has TRBV7-2 and TRBJ2-6; TRBD2 is a possible D gene (6 bases). Germline assignment: CDR1 SGHTA and CDR2 FQGNSA. Trimming stripped 5 bases from V and 4 bases from J, with 12 bases between. The CDR3 covers 15 residues. The CDR3 reads CASSPSAGGANVLTF. The CDR3, as DNA: TGTGCCAGCAGCCCCTCAGCGGGCGGGGCCAACGTCCTGACTTTC.

The gene calls are TRBV5-1 and TRBJ2-3, with a tentative D call TRBD2 (5 bases). CDR1 is SGHRS, CDR2 YFSETQ, per germline. The CDR3 covers 14 residues. Between the trimmed V and J ends, which lost 2 bases and 2 bases, there was a span of 9 bases. The CDR3 spells CASSLQRTTDTQYF. The CDR3 DNA sequence: TGCGCCAGCAGCTTACAGCGGACCACAGATACGCAGTATTTT. Drawing the rest from reference TRBV5-1 and TRBJ2-3, the complete variable domain is KAGVTQTPRYLIKTRGQQVTLSCSPISGHRSVSWYQQTPGQGLQFLFEYFSETQRNKGNFPGRFSGRQFSNSRSEMNVSTLELGDSALYLCASSLQRTTDTQYFGPGTRLTVL.